The clone carrying this T cell receptor (beta chain) has a count of ten or more. As yet, its antigen is unknown. Template material for amplifying TCR beta CDR3 regions consisted of RNA transcripts. An initial round of RT-PCR targeting the TCR CDR3 relied on the HTBI primer set. TCRdb passed the multiplex PCR reads through MiXCR, listing each CDR3 protein once. The sample carries around 250,000 distinct CDR3 sequences, more than 12% recorded once. This entry belongs to a study of T cells in Graves' hyperthyroidism and ophthalmopathy. Study in general: Peripheral blood specimens were obtained at initial diagnosis, prior to any treatment. Notes on the study in general: Using 13 V-J features, a model discriminated ophthalmopathy from stable hyperthyroidism.

Pregnant or lactating patients were excluded, as were those with uncontrolled infection or other autoimmune disease. This TCR was recovered from a woman in her thirties or forties with Graves' hyperthyroidism that later progressed to Graves' ophthalmopathy. Source material: blood.

The CDR3 nucleotides read TGTGCCAGCTCACCAGCGGGACAGAGTCATCAGCCCCAGCATTTT. The encoded protein is CASSPAGQSHQPQHF. The genes are TRBV18 and TRBJ1-5; 7 nucleotides agree with TRBD1. This CDR3 comprises 15 residues. Germline V lookup: CDR1 KGHSH, CDR2 LQKENI. Trimming at V came to 2 bases and at J to 5 bases, leaving 6 bases not matched to a gene.